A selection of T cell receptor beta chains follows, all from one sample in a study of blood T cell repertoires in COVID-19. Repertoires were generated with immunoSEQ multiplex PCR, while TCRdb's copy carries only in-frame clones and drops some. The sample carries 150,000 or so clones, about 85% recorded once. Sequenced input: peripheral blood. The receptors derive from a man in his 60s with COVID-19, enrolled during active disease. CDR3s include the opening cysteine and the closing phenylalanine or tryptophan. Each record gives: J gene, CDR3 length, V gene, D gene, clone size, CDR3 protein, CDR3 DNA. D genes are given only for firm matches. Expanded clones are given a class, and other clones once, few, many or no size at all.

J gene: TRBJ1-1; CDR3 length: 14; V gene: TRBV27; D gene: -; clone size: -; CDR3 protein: CASNLDPRGTEAFF; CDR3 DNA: TGTGCCAGCAACTTGGACCCACGAGGGACTGAAGCTTTCTTT
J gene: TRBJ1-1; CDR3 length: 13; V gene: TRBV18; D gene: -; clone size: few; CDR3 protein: CASSPDIQGEAFF; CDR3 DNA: TGTGCCAGCTCACCGGACATTCAGGGGGAAGCTTTCTTT
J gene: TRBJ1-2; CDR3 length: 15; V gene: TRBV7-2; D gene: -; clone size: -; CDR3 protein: CASSLEQGGNYGYTF; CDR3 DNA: TGTGCCAGCAGCTTAGAGCAGGGAGGTAACTATGGCTACACCTTC
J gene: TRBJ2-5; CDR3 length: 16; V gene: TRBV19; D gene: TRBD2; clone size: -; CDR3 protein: CASSMGGSGLQETQYF; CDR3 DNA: TGTGCCAGTAGTATGGGAGGGTCGGGACTCCAAGAGACCCAGTACTTC
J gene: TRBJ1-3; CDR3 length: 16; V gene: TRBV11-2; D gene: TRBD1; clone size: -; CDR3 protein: CASSLGPGTGGNTIYF; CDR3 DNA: TGTGCCAGCAGCTTAGGGCCAGGGACAGGGGGAAACACCATATATTTT
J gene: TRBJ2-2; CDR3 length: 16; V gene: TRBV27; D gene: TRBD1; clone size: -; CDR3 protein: CASSATGAAITGELFF; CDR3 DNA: TGTGCCAGCAGTGCCACAGGGGCCGCGATAACCGGGGAGCTGTTTTTT
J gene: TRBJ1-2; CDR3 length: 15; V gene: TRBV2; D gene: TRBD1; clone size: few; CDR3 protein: CASSASGQGAYGYTF; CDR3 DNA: TGTGCCAGCAGCGCTTCGGGACAGGGAGCCTATGGCTACACCTTC
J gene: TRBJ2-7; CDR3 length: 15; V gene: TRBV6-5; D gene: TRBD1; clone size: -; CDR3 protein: CASSPGTGGRVEQYF; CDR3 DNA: TGTGCCAGCAGTCCCGGGACAGGGGGTCGCGTCGAGCAGTACTTC
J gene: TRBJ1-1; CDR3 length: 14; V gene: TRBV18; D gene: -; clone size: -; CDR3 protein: CASSPSDSPFQAFF; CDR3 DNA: TGTGCCAGCTCACCATCGGACAGCCCCTTCCAAGCTTTCTTT
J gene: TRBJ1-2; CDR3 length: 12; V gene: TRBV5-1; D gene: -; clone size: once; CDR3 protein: CASSLAGYGYTF; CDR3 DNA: TGCGCCAGCAGCTTGGCAGGGTATGGCTACACCTTC
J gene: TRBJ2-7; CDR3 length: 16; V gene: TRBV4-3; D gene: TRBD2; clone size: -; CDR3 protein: CASSPGLAGGQYEQYF; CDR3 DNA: TGCGCCAGCAGCCCGGGACTAGCGGGGGGGCAATACGAGCAGTACTTC
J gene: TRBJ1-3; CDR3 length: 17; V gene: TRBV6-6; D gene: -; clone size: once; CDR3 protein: CASSRQTTPSSGNTIYF; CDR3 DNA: TGTGCCAGCAGTCGCCAGACAACACCAAGCTCTGGAAACACCATATATTTT
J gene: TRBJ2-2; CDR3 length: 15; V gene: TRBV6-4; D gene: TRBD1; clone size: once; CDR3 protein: CASSEQGSSTGELFF; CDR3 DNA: TGTGCCAGCAGTGAACAGGGGAGTAGCACCGGGGAGCTGTTTTTT
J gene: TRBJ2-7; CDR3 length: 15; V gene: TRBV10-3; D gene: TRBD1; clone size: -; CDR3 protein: CAISEGGTGGYEQYF; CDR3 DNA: TGTGCCATCAGTGAAGGGGGGACAGGGGGCTACGAGCAGTACTTC
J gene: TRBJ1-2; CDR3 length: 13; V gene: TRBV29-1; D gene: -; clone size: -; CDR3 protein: CSVGGSSEYGYTF; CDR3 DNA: TGCAGCGTTGGGGGCAGCTCGGAGTATGGCTACACCTTC
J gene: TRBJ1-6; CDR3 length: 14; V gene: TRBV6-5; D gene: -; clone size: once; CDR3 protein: CASRLEGKNSPLHF; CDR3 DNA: TGTGCCAGCAGATTAGAGGGTAAAAATTCACCCCTCCACTTT
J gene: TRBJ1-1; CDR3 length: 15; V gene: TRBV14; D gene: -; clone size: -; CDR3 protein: CASSQTLTANTEAFF; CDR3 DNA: TGTGCCAGCAGCCAAACCCTTACAGCGAACACTGAAGCTTTCTTT
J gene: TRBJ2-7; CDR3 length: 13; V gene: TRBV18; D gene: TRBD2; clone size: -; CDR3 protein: CASSPGEGWEQYF; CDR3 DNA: TGTGCCAGCTCACCAGGGGAGGGATGGGAGCAGTACTTC
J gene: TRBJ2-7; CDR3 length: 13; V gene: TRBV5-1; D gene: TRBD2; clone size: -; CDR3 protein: CASGGVNSYEQYF; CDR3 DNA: TGCGCCAGCGGGGGGGTTAACTCCTACGAGCAGTACTTC
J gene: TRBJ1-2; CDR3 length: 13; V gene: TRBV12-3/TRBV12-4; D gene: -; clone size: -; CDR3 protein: CASSLSAFYGYTF; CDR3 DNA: TGTGCCAGCAGTTTGAGCGCGTTCTATGGCTACACCTTC
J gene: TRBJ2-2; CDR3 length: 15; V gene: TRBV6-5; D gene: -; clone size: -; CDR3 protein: CASNRDSTNTGELFF; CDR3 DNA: TGTGCCTCGAACCGCGATAGCACGAACACCGGGGAGCTGTTTTTT
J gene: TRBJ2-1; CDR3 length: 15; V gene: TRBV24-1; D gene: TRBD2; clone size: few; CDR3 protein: CATSYGTSGANEQFF; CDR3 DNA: TGTGCCACCAGCTACGGGACTAGCGGGGCCAATGAGCAGTTCTTC
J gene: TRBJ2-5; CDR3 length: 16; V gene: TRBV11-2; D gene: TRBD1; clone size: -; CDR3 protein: CASSTAGTGEAETQYF; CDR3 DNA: TGTGCCAGCAGCACAGCCGGGACAGGGGAGGCGGAGACCCAGTACTTC
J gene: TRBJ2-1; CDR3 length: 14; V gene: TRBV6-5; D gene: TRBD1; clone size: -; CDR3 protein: CASSLDRGRNEQFF; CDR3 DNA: TGTGCCAGCAGTCTCGACAGGGGGCGCAATGAGCAGTTCTTC